The source of this T cell receptor beta chain is a study of shared clonotypes between healthy human individuals. Overall study findings and caveats: It was observed that 5% to 6% of naive CD4 clonotypes were shared across several donors.

The repertoire was sequenced with immunoSEQ multiplex PCR; TCRdb's copy has only in-frame clones and lacks some. This table holds 2 million to 2.5 million clones, around 92% found once. Turning to this clone: Its antigen is not identified.

This TCR came from a man aged 18 to 35 in good health. Some clones in this sample may be carry-over from other donors' samples. The sequencing sample was made of naive CD4+ T cells from PBMCs. This sample's subset: CD45RA+ positively selected.

The CDR3 protein is CASSEPGGREKLFF. The CDR3 DNA sequence: TGTGCCAGCAGTGAACCGGGAGGGAGGGAAAAACTGTTTTTT. V gene TRBV6-1 combines with J gene TRBJ1-4; D ambiguous. V lost 2 bases and J 8 bases, leaving 12 bases between the germline ends. This CDR3 region has 14 residues. Germline assignment: CDR1 MNHNS and CDR2 SASEGT.